Sequencing of this T cell receptor (beta chain) was carried out in a study of control samples from healthy donors and cancer patients. Germline assignment: CDR1 MNHEY and CDR2 SVGAGI. There are 15 residues in the CDR3. J was trimmed by 8 bases and V by 2 bases; bases with no gene match: 7. Repertoires were generated with immunoSEQ multiplex PCR, while TCRdb's copy carries only in-frame clones and drops some. This sample has about 130,000 clones, with around 94% found just once. This clonotype originated in a man in his 60s with colorectal cancer. The chain combines TRBV6-5 with TRBJ2-1, with 9 bases identical to TRBD2. Sequencing was done on a sample of PBMCs. For the CDR3, the DNA is TGTGCCAGCAGTTACCGGGGACTAGCTGGAGATGAGCAGTTCTTC. Protein product: CASSYRGLAGDEQFF.